What follows are 17 T cell receptor beta chains derived from one specimen sequenced in a study of CD8 T cells in Susac syndrome. RNA, at roughly 0.45 to 1 ug, was reverse transcribed with random hexamers. TCRdb re-called the immunoSEQ multiplex PCR reads with MiXCR, one entry per CDR3 protein. The top ten clones hold 0.085% to 0.095% of a sample with a few hundred thousand distinct CDR3 sequences, 95% of them seen once. Sequenced input: CD4+ T cells from PBMCs. The source of these receptors is a human donor with multiple sclerosis.

J is TRBJ1-1 and V is TRBV10-3, with D maybe TRBD1 (5 bases). V lost 6 bases to trimming and J lost 1 base, with 9 bases between them. CDR1 ENHRY and CDR2 SYGVKD come from the germline V gene. This CDR3 is built from 13 residues. This chain's CDR3 is CAISREGNTEAFF. The CDR3 DNA reads TGTGCCATCAGCAGGGAGGGGAACACTGAAGCTTTCTTT.

The rearrangement joins TRBV5-1 to TRBJ2-1; D not certain. Trimming cost V 4 bases and J 7 bases, with 15 bases left between them. Germline V gene lookup returns CDR1 SGHRS and CDR2 YFSETQ. This CDR3 is built from 14 residues. CDR3 nucleotide sequence: TGCGCCAGCAGCCTCGAGGCCGGGTTGAATGAGCAGTTCTTC. Translating it yields CASSLEAGLNEQFF.

This rearrangement joins TRBV18 to TRBJ2-7; D remains ambiguous. The CDR3 is 14 residues long. Trimming stripped 2 bases from V and 3 bases from J, with 11 bases between. Germline values: CDR1 KGHSH, CDR2 LQKENI. The CDR3 spells CASSPAVPIYEQYF. The CDR3 DNA follows: TGTGCCAGCTCACCAGCAGTTCCAATCTACGAGCAGTACTTC.

This clonotype was found once. The chain combines TRBV5-4 with TRBJ2-2, with a possible D match to TRBD1 (5 bases). Germline loops: CDR1 SGHNT, CDR2 YYREEE (reference sequence). The CDR3 spans 15 residues. V was shortened by 1 base and J by 4 bases, with 11 bases between the two germline ends. The CDR3 protein is CASSLPGYGTGELFF. In DNA form, the CDR3 reads TGTGCCAGCAGCTTGCCAGGGTATGGCACCGGGGAGCTGTTTTTT.

This clonotype appeared a single time. The chain carries TRBV29-1 and TRBJ2-7; D possibly corresponds to TRBD1 (5 bases). Germline CDR1 is SQVTM and CDR2 is ANQGSEA. The CDR3 runs to 13 residues. V was clipped by 6 bases and J by 6 bases, with 18 bases between them. CDR3 residues: CSVANRSRTEQYF. Written as DNA, the CDR3 is TGCAGCGTAGCAAACAGGAGTCGGACCGAGCAGTACTTC.

V is TRBV27 and J is TRBJ2-5; D perhaps matches TRBD2 (6 bases). V was trimmed by 2 bases and J by 1 base, leaving 11 bases between them. From germline, CDR1 is MNHEY and CDR2 SMNVEV (reference sequence). CDR3 length: 15 amino acids. The CDR3 loop is CASSLRGGSQETQYF. The CDR3 DNA reads TGTGCCAGCAGTTTAAGAGGAGGGTCCCAAGAGACCCAGTACTTC.

V gene TRBV3-1 combines with J gene TRBJ2-7; TRBD2 aligns across 9 bases. V gave up 4 bases and J gave up 2 bases; unmatched junction bases: 12. CDR3 size: 17 residues. Germline V CDR1 and CDR2: LGHDT, YNNKEL (reference sequence). As DNA, the CDR3 is TGTGCCAGCAGCCTGTGGGGTGCGGGAGGGAGTACCTACGAGCAGTACTTC. Protein: CASSLWGAGGSTYEQYF.

The V gene is TRBV3-1, the J gene TRBJ2-7; weak D call: TRBD1 (6 bases). The CDR3 has 14 residues. Germline CDR1 reads LGHDT; CDR2 reads YNNKEL (reference sequence). V lost 10 bases, J lost 6 bases, and 22 bases lay in between. CDR3 amino acids: CATSQGGVDFEQYF. In DNA form, the CDR3 reads TGTGCCACCTCCCAAGGGGGAGTCGATTTCGAGCAGTACTTC.

This clonotype was found once. The J gene is TRBJ2-7, the V gene TRBV3-1, with 8 bases fitting TRBD2. The CDR3 sequence is 15 residues long. Germline V gene sequence: CDR1 LGHDT, CDR2 YNNKEL (reference sequence). The V and J ends lost 1 base and 3 bases, in that order; junction bases with no gene match: 5. CDR3 residues: CASSQVPGGRYEQYF. In nucleotides, the CDR3 is TGTGCCAGCAGCCAAGTCCCGGGGGGGCGCTACGAGCAGTACTTC.

The CDR3 here is CSVADSGAQPQHF. The DNA of the CDR3 is TGCAGCGTCGCGGACAGTGGGGCTCAGCCCCAGCATTTT. The J gene is TRBJ1-5, the V gene TRBV29-1; D might be TRBD1 (6 bases). The CDR3 sequence is 13 residues long. Germline V CDR1 and CDR2: SQVTM, ANQGSEA. Trimming removed 6 bases at V and 6 bases at J, with 15 bases between.

This clonotype is a singleton in its sample. V gene TRBV24-1 combines with J gene TRBJ2-3, with 8 positions matching TRBD1. Germline CDR1 and CDR2: KGHDR and SFDVKD. This CDR3 region has 17 residues. J lost 0 bases, V lost 3 bases, and 7 bases had no gene match. The CDR3 region has the DNA TGTGCCACCAGTGATCCCTCAGGGGGCTCTAGCACAGATACGCAGTATTTT. Translation: CATSDPSGGSSTDTQYF.

In its sample, this clonotype was seen once. J is TRBJ2-3 and V is TRBV7-9; 7 bases align to TRBD2. The germline gives CDR1 SEHNR, CDR2 FQNEAQ (reference sequence). This CDR3 comprises 13 residues. Unmatched junction bases numbered 5, after V lost 6 bases and J lost 5 bases. CDR3 sequence (DNA): TGTGCCAGCAGGCGACTAGCAGAAGATACGCAGTATTTT. This sequence encodes CASRRLAEDTQYF.

This clonotype was picked up one time. The V call is TRBV20-1, the J call TRBJ2-1; 11 bases fit TRBD2. The germline CDR1 and CDR2 sequences are DFQATT and SNEGSKA (reference sequence). Trimming took 0 bases from V and 6 from J; bases not matched to a gene: 7. The CDR3 spans 16 residues. The CDR3 DNA is TGCAGTGCTAGAGATCCCCTAGCGGGAGGACGCAATGAGCAGTTCTTC. Amino acid sequence: CSARDPLAGGRNEQFF.

V and J are TRBV18 and TRBJ2-4; D is undetermined. V lost 3 bases, J lost 6 bases, and 9 bases lay in between. Germline CDR1 reads KGHSH; CDR2 reads LQKENI. This CDR3 has 13 residues. This CDR3 is CASSPNSSNIQYF. CDR3 nucleotide sequence: TGTGCCAGCTCACCGAATAGCTCAAACATTCAGTACTTC.

As DNA, the CDR3 is TGCGCCAGCAGTGATTTAGGACAGCCCCAGCATTTT. It encodes CASSDLGQPQHF. The chain carries TRBV10-2 and TRBJ1-5, with unresolved D. CDR3 length equals 12 residues. Trimming pared 3 bases from V and 7 bases from J, leaving 7 bases between. Germline V CDR1 and CDR2: WSHSY, SAAADI.

The chain couples TRBV23-1 to TRBJ2-3; no reliable D call. TRBV23-1 is designated an ORF whose function remains uncertain. Trimming removed 3 bases from V and 6 bases from J, with 10 bases in between. This CDR3 has 13 residues. CDR3 DNA sequence: TGCGCCAGCAGTCAGCACGTCAACGATACGCAGTATTTT. Protein product: CASSQHVNDTQYF.

The genes are TRBV7-9 and TRBJ2-7; unclear D gene. CDR1 SEHNR and CDR2 FQNEAQ come from the germline V gene (reference sequence). Trimming removed 1 base from V and 0 bases from J, with 10 bases in between. The CDR3 has 15 amino acids. The CDR3 region is CASSLGQAVSYEQYF. Here the CDR3 DNA reads TGTGCCAGCAGCTTAGGGCAGGCGGTCTCCTACGAGCAGTACTTC.